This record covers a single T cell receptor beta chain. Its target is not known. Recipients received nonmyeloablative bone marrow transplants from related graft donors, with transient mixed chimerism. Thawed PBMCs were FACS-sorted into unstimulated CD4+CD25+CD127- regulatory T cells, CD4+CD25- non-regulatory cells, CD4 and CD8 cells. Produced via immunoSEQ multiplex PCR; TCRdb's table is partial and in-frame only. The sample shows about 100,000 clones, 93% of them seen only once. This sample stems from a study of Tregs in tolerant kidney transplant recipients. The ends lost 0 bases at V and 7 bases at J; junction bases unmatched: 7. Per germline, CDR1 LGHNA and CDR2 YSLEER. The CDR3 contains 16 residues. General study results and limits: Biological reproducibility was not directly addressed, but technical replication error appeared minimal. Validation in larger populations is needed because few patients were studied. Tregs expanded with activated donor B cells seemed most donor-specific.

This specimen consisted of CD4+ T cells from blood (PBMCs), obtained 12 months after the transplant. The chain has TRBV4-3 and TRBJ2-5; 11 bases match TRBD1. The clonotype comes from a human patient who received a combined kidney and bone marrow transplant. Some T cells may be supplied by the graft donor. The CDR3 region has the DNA TGCGCCAGCAGCCAAGATTGGACAGGGGGCATGCTGACCCAGTACTTC. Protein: CASSQDWTGGMLTQYF.